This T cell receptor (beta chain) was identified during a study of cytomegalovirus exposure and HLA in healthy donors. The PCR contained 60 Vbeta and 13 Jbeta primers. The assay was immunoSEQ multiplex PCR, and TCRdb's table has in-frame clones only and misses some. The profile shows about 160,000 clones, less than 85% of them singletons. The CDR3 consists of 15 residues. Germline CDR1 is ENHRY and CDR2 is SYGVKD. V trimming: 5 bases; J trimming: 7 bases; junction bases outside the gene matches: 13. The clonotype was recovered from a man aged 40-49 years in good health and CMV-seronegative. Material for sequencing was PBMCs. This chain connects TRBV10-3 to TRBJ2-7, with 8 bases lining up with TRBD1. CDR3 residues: CAISIGQGPSGEQYF. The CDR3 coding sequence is TGTGCCATCAGTATTGGACAGGGTCCCTCGGGAGAGCAGTACTTC.